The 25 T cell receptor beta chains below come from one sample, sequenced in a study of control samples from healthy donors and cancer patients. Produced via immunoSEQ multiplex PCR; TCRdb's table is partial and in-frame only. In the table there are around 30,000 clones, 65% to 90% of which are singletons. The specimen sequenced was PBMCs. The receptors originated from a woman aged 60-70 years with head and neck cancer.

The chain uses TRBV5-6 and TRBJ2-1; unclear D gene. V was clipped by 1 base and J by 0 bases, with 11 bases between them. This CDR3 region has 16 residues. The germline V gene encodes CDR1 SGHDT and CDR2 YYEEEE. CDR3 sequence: CASSLRVVSSYNEQFF. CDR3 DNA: TGTGCCAGCAGCTTGCGAGTTGTAAGCTCCTACAATGAGCAGTTCTTC.

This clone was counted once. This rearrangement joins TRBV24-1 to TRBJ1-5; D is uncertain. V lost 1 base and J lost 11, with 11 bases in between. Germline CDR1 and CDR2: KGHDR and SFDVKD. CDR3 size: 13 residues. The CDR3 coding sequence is TGTGCCACCAGTGATTTACGGTCCGGGGCCCAGCATTTT. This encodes CATSDLRSGAQHF.

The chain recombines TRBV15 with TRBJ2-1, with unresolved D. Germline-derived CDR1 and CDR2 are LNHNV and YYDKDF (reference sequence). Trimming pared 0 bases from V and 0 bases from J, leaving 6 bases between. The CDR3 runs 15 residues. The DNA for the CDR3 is TGTGCCACCAGCAGAGATGACAACTCCTACAATGAGCAGTTCTTC. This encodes CATSRDDNSYNEQFF.

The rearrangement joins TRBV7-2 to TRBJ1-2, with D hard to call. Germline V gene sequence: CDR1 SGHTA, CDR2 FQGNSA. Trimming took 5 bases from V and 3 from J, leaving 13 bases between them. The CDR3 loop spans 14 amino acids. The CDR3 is CASSEGSGYYGYTF. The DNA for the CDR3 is TGTGCCAGCAGCGAAGGCTCGGGCTACTATGGCTACACCTTC. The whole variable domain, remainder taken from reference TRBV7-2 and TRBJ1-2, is GAGVSQSPSNKVTEKGKDVELRCDPISGHTALYWYRQSLGQGLEFLIYFQGNSAPDKSGLPSDRFSAERTGGSVSTLTIQRTQQEDSAVYLCASSEGSGYYGYTFGSGTRLTVV.

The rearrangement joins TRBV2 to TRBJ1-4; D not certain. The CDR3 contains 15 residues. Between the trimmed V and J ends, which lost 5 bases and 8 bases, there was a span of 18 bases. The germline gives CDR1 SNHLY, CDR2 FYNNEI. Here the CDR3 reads CASSPEAQTWEKLFF. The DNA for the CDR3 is TGTGCCAGCAGTCCGGAGGCCCAGACTTGGGAAAAACTGTTTTTT.

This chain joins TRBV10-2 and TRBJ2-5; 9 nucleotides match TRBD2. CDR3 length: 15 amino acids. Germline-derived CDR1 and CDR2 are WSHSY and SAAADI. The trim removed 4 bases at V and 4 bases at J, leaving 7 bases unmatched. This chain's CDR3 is CASSGVAGEVETQYF. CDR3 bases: TGCGCCAGCAGTGGGGTAGCGGGGGAGGTAGAGACCCAGTACTTC.

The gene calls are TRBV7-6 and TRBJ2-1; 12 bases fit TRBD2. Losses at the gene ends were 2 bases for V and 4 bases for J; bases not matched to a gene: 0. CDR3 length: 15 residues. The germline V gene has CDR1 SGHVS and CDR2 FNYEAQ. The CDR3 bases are TGTGCCAGCAGCTTACTAGCGGGAGGGTACAATGAGCAGTTCTTC. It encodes CASSLLAGGYNEQFF. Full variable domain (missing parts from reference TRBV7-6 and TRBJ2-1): GAGVSQSPRYKVTKRGQDVALRCDPISGHVSLYWYRQALGQGPEFLTYFNYEAQQDKSGLPNDRFSAERPEGSISTLTIQRTEQRDSAMYRCASSLLAGGYNEQFFGPGTRLTVL.

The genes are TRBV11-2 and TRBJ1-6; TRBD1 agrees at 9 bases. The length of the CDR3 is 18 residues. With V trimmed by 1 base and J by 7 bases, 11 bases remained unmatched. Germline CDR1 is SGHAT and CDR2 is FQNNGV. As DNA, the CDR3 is TGTGCCAGCAGCTTAGGGGCTGGACAGGGGATGAGCAATTCACCCCTCCACTTT. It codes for CASSLGAGQGMSNSPLHF.

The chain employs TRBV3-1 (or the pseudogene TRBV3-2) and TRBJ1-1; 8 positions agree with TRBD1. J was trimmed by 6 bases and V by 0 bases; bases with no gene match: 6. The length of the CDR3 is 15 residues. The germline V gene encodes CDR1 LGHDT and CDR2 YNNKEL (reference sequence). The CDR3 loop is CASSQDRQGAAEAFF. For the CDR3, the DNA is TGTGCCAGCAGCCAAGATCGCCAGGGGGCCGCTGAAGCTTTCTTT.

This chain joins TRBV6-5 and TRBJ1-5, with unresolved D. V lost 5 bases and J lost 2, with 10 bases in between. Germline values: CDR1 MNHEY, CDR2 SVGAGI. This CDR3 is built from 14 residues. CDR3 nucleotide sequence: TGTGCCAGCAGTCTCAGGATTGGCAATCAGCCCCAGCATTTT. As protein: CASSLRIGNQPQHF.

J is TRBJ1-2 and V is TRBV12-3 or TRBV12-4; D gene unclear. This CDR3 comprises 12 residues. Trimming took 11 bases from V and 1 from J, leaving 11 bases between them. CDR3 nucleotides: TGTGCCCAGTATGGCGGTAACTATGGCTACACCTTC. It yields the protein CAQYGGNYGYTF.

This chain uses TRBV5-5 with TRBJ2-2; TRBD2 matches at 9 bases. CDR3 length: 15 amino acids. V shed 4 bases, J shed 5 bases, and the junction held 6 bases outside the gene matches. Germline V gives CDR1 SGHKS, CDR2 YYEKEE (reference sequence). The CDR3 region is CASSPLAGRTGELFF. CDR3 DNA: TGTGCCAGCAGCCCCCTAGCGGGACGGACCGGGGAGCTGTTTTTT.

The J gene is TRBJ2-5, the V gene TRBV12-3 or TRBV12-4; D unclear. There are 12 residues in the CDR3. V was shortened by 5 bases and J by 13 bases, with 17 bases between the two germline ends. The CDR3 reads CASSLFLGPLYF. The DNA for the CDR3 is TGTGCCAGCAGTCTTTTCTTAGGCCCGTTGTACTTC.

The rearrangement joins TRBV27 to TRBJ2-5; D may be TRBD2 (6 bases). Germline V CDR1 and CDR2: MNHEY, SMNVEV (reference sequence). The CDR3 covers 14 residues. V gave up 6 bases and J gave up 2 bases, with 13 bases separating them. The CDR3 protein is CASSDRDFQETQYF. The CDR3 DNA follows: TGTGCCAGCAGCGACCGGGACTTTCAAGAGACCCAGTACTTC.

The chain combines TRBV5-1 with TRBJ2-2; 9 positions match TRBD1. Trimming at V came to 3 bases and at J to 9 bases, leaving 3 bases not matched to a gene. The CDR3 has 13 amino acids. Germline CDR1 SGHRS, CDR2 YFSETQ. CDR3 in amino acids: CASSWGQGRELFF. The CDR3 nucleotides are TGCGCCAGCAGCTGGGGACAGGGCCGGGAGCTGTTTTTT.

CDR3 loop: CASSSQGLTTEAFF. The CDR3 bases are TGTGCCAGCAGCTCACAGGGGTTAACCACTGAAGCTTTCTTT. This chain connects TRBV7-2 to TRBJ1-1; 7 nucleotides line up with TRBD1. J lost 4 bases, V lost 4 bases, and 6 bases had no gene match. Germline-derived CDR1 and CDR2 are SGHTA and FQGNSA. CDR3 size: 14 residues.

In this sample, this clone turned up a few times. DNA for the CDR3: TGTGCCAGCAGCGTAGGGGGGCAAGAGACCCAGTACTTC. As protein: CASSVGGQETQYF. This rearrangement joins TRBV9 to TRBJ2-5; TRBD1 or TRBD2 may be the D gene (5 bases each). The CDR3 is 13 residues long. Looked up from germline, CDR1 is SGDLS and CDR2 is YYNGEE. Trimming took off 0 bases at V and 2 bases at J, with 5 bases between the two ends.

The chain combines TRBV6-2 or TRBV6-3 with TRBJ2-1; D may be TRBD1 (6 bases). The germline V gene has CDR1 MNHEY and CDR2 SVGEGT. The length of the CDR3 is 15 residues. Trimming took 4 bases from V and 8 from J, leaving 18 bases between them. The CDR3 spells CASSSRQAFRDEQFF. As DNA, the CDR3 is TGTGCCAGCAGTTCCCGACAGGCGTTTCGTGATGAGCAGTTCTTC.

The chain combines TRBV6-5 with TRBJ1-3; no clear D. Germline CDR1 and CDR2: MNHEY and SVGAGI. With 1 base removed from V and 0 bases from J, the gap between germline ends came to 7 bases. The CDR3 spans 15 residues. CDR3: CASSYYGSSGNTIYF. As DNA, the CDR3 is TGTGCCAGCAGTTACTACGGGTCCTCTGGAAACACCATATATTTT.

In DNA, the CDR3 is TGTGCCAGCACCAATGTAGGGGTTGGGGACAATGAGCAGTTCTTC. Translation gives CASTNVGVGDNEQFF. V usage is TRBV3-1 (or the pseudogene TRBV3-2) and J usage is TRBJ2-1; D might be TRBD1 (5 bases). The ends were cut back, 7 bases at V and 5 bases at J, with 18 bases in the middle. The germline gives CDR1 LGHDT, CDR2 YNNKEL (reference sequence). The length of the CDR3 is 15 residues.

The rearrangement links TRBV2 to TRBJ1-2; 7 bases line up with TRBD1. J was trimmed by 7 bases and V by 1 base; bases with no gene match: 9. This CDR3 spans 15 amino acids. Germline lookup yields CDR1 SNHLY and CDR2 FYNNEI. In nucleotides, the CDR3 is TGTGCCAGCAGTGAAGTTCAGGGGGGAGGGTCTGGCTACACCTTC. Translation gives CASSEVQGGGSGYTF.

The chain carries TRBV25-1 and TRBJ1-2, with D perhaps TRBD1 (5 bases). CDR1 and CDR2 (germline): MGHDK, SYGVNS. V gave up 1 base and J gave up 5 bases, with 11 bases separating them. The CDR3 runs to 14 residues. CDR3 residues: CASSELGGKYGYTF. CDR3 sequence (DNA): TGTGCCAGCAGTGAATTGGGGGGGAAATATGGCTACACCTTC.

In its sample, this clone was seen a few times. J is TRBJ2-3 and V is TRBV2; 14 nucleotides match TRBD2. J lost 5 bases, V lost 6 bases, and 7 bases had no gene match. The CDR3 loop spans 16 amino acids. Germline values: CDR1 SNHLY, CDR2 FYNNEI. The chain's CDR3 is CASRGGLAGVQDTQYF. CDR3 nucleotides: TGTGCCAGCAGAGGGGGACTAGCGGGGGTACAAGATACGCAGTATTTT.

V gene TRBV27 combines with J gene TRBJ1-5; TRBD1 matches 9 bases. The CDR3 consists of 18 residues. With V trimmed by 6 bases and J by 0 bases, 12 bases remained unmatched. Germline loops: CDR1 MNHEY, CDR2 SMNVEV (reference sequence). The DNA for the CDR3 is TGTGCCAGCAGACCCGGGACAGGGTCCCTTTATAGCAATCAGCCCCAGCATTTT. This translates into CASRPGTGSLYSNQPQHF.

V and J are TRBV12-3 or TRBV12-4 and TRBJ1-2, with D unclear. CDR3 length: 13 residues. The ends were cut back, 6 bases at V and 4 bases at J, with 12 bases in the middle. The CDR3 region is CASSLGGLYGYTF. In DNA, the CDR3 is TGTGCCAGCAGCTTGGGAGGTCTCTATGGCTACACCTTC.